Detailed here is one T cell receptor (beta chain). The sample comes from a study of T cells after yellow fever vaccination. The CDR3 contains 16 residues. The germline gives CDR1 ENHRY, CDR2 SYGVKD. The J segment lost 2 bases and the V segment lost 5 bases, leaving 8 bases of the junction unmatched. One entry per CDR3 protein, called by TCRdb with MiXCR from the 5' RACE reads. In the table there are hundreds of thousands of distinct CDR3 sequences, roughly a sixth of which are singletons. The V gene is TRBV10-3, the J gene TRBJ1-2; 10 bases are shared with TRBD1. The sample was PBMCs, taken before the yellow fever booster vaccination. The receptor comes from a man between 18 and 29 years old who received the YFV17D yellow fever vaccine. CDR3 DNA sequence: TGTGCCATCAGTTCCGGGACAGGGGTTTCCAACTATGGCTACACCTTC. Its protein product is CAISSGTGVSNYGYTF.